These 21 T cell receptor beta chains were all obtained from the same sample, sequenced in a study of shared T cell receptors in the human thymus. Clones were sequenced by immunoSEQ multiplex PCR, and TCRdb holds only the in-frame ones, with some missing. The sample carries 600,000 or so clones, around 87% recorded once. This sample also appeared in a second study, on human thymus T cells.

The sample was thymocytes. The receptors here all came from a boy younger than two with a congenital heart defect.

The gene calls are TRBV2 and TRBJ2-7; D gene ambiguous. Germline V gives CDR1 SNHLY, CDR2 FYNNEI. This CDR3 region has 12 residues. The germline V and J ends were trimmed by 5 bases and 4 bases, with 9 bases remaining between them. The CDR3 nucleotides are TGTGCCAGCAGTTCCGTCGGGTACGAGCAGTACTTC. This translates into CASSSVGYEQYF.

The chain has TRBV5-6 and TRBJ1-4, with 10 bases fitting TRBD1. The CDR3 runs to 16 residues. Germline V CDR1 and CDR2: SGHDT, YYEEEE. V trimming: 3 bases; J trimming: 3 bases; junction bases outside the gene matches: 5. For the CDR3, the DNA is TGTGCCAGCAGCTACAAGGGGACAGGGGCTAATGAAAAACTGTTTTTT. Its protein product is CASSYKGTGANEKLFF.

V is TRBV4-3 and J is TRBJ1-2, with TRBD1 matching 11 bases. This CDR3 region has 17 residues. Germline CDR1 and CDR2: LGHNA and YSLEER. The ends lost 0 bases at V and 2 bases at J; junction bases unmatched: 5. The CDR3 protein is CASSQERRDRGNYGYTF. CDR3 sequence (DNA): TGCGCCAGCAGCCAAGAAAGAAGGGACAGGGGGAACTATGGCTACACCTTC.

The gene calls are TRBV27 and TRBJ2-1; TRBD2 matches at 11 bases. The CDR3 sequence is 14 residues long. Germline V gene lookup returns CDR1 MNHEY and CDR2 SMNVEV (reference sequence). J was trimmed by 14 bases and V by 5 bases; bases with no gene match: 11. The CDR3 spells CASSPLIAGGVKFF. DNA of the CDR3: TGTGCCAGCAGTCCCCTAATAGCGGGAGGGGTTAAGTTCTTC.

The chain couples TRBV9 to TRBJ2-1, with a tentative D call TRBD2 (5 bases). Trimming took off 3 bases at V and 10 bases at J, with 11 bases between the two ends. The germline V gene encodes CDR1 SGDLS and CDR2 YYNGEE. CDR3 length equals 12 residues. CDR3 amino acids: CASSAGGMEQFF. The CDR3 DNA is TGTGCCAGCAGCGCTGGAGGTATGGAGCAGTTCTTC.

V and J are TRBV21-1 and TRBJ2-3; the D segment call TRBD2 is taken from the table without a DNA check. TRBV21-1 represents a pseudogene. This CDR3 contains 14 residues. For the CDR3, the DNA is TGTGCCAGCGCTAGCGGGGGAAGATCAGATACGCAGTATTTT. Translating gives CASASGGRSDTQYF.

The chain links TRBV11-2 to TRBJ2-2; possibly TRBD2 for D (5 bases). V lost 5 bases, J lost 1 base, and 20 bases lay in between. The CDR3 length is 18 residues. Germline assignment: CDR1 SGHAT and CDR2 FQNNGV. CDR3 coding DNA: TGTGCCAGCAGCCCCCCCCGCTACGACGCGGGGAACACCGGGGAGCTGTTTTTT. It encodes CASSPPRYDAGNTGELFF.

The genes are TRBV29-1 and TRBJ1-2; TRBD1 agrees at 9 bases. V shed 5 bases, J shed 2 bases, and the junction held 9 bases outside the gene matches. CDR3 length: 15 amino acids. Germline CDR1 and CDR2: SQVTM and ANQGSEA. CDR3 region: CSVTGQGRLNYGYTF. Written as DNA, the CDR3 is TGCAGCGTTACGGGACAGGGCCGGCTCAACTATGGCTACACCTTC.

The V gene is TRBV28, the J gene TRBJ1-2; 8 bases are shared with TRBD1. Trimming cost V 2 bases and J 8 bases; bases outside gene matches: 22. CDR3 size: 19 residues. Germline CDR1 is MDHEN and CDR2 is SYDVKM. The CDR3 spells CASSLSPVKAGGLSKGYTF. The CDR3 bases are TGTGCCAGCAGTTTAAGCCCCGTGAAGGCAGGGGGCCTGAGTAAAGGCTACACCTTC.

The chain links TRBV13 to TRBJ2-7, with 7 positions matching TRBD1. CDR1 is PRHDT, CDR2 FYEKMQ, per germline (reference sequence). Trimming cost V 4 bases and J 2 bases; bases outside gene matches: 8. The CDR3 runs 15 residues. This chain's CDR3 is CASSSETGTAYEQYF. CDR3 sequence (DNA): TGTGCCAGCAGCTCAGAAACAGGGACAGCCTACGAGCAGTACTTC.

This clone has a handful of counts. V is TRBV7-2 and J is TRBJ1-3; 9 positions agree with TRBD1. There are 16 residues in the CDR3. The junction had 7 bases not matched to a gene; V was cut back by 5 bases and J by 2 bases. Germline values: CDR1 SGHTA, CDR2 FQGNSA. This CDR3 reads CASSPFGQGTGNTIYF. CDR3 nucleotides: TGTGCCAGCAGCCCATTCGGACAGGGGACTGGAAACACCATATATTTT.

This clone was recorded once. The rearrangement links TRBV6-1 to TRBJ1-1; D not certain. Trimming shortened V by 10 bases and J by 6 bases, and 15 bases separated the two germline ends. CDR3 size: 12 residues. The V gene's germline CDR1 is MNHNS and CDR2 SASEGT. CDR3 in DNA: TGTGCCATCCTTTTCCGCGACTCTGAAGCTTTCTTT. Encoded protein: CAILFRDSEAFF.

Only one count was recorded for this clone. The chain employs TRBV7-2 and TRBJ1-2, with D possibly TRBD1 on 6 matching bases. The CDR3 extends over 16 amino acids. In germline, CDR1 is SGHTA, CDR2 FQGNSA. V lost 5 bases, J lost 3 bases, and 19 bases lay in between. CDR3 amino acids: CASSETKQGYDYGYTF. CDR3 DNA sequence: TGTGCCAGCAGCGAAACCAAACAGGGTTACGACTATGGCTACACCTTC.

The chain uses TRBV10-1 and TRBJ2-2, with 11 bases lining up with TRBD1. The CDR3 sequence is 17 residues long. V shed 9 bases, J shed 4 bases, and the junction held 13 bases outside the gene matches. The germline V gene encodes CDR1 WNHNN and CDR2 SYGVQD (reference sequence). This CDR3 is CARILTGQGAFTGELFF. CDR3 sequence (DNA): TGCGCCAGAATCCTGACTGGACAGGGGGCTTTCACCGGGGAGCTGTTTTTT.

V usage is TRBV28 and J usage is TRBJ1-5; D ambiguous. Germline V gives CDR1 MDHEN, CDR2 SYDVKM. V was clipped by 2 bases and J by 11 bases, with 13 bases between them. The CDR3 length is 13 residues. CDR3 coding DNA: TGTGCCAGCAGTTTAAAGGATCCCGGGGCCCAGCATTTT. Amino acid sequence: CASSLKDPGAQHF.

V gene TRBV7-9 combines with J gene TRBJ1-3; 7 bases align to TRBD1. The V gene end was trimmed by 2 bases and the J gene end by 8 bases; junction bases not matched to a gene: 9. Germline lookup yields CDR1 SEHNR and CDR2 FQNEAQ (reference sequence). CDR3 length equals 15 residues. The DNA for the CDR3 is TGTGCCAGCAGCTTATGTGACAGGGAAGGGGACACCATATATTTT. It yields the protein CASSLCDREGDTIYF. The whole variable domain, filled in from reference TRBV7-9 and TRBJ1-3, reads DTGVSQNPRHKITKRGQNVTFRCDPISEHNRLYWYRQTLGQGPEFLTYFQNEAQLEKSRLLSDRFSAERPKGSFSTLEIQRTEQGDSAMYLCASSLCDREGDTIYFGEGSWLTVV.

This chain connects TRBV5-1 to TRBJ2-3, with 12 bases lining up with TRBD2. Germline assignment: CDR1 SGHRS and CDR2 YFSETQ. The ends lost 0 bases at V and 0 bases at J; junction bases unmatched: 2. The CDR3 is made up of 17 amino acids. This CDR3 is CASSLGTSGVSTDTQYF. CDR3 sequence (DNA): TGCGCCAGCAGCTTGGGGACTAGCGGGGTGAGCACAGATACGCAGTATTTT.

V gene TRBV27 combines with J gene TRBJ1-1; 9 bases match TRBD1. V dropped 7 bases and J dropped 2; count of bases not matched to a gene: 5. Germline CDR1 MNHEY, CDR2 SMNVEV (reference sequence). CDR3 length: 14 residues. The CDR3 reads CASTKGQGNTEAFF. The CDR3 nucleotides read TGTGCCAGCACTAAGGGACAGGGCAACACTGAAGCTTTCTTT.

The sample holds one count of this clone. The chain carries TRBV28 and TRBJ2-5, with 8 bases identical to TRBD2. This CDR3 has 16 amino acids. Germline CDR1 MDHEN, CDR2 SYDVKM. The V segment lost 3 bases and the J segment 1 base; nucleotides outside the gene matches: 7. The CDR3 region is CASSFWAGGIQETQYF. The CDR3 DNA reads TGTGCCAGCAGTTTTTGGGCGGGGGGCATCCAAGAGACCCAGTACTTC. Using reference TRBV28 and TRBJ2-5 for the parts outside the CDR3, the full variable domain is DVKVTQSSRYLVKRTGEKVFLECVQDMDHENMFWYRQDPGLGLRLIYFSYDVKMKEKGDIPEGYSVSREKKERFSLILESASTNQTSMYLCASSFWAGGIQETQYFGPGTRLLVL.

The CDR3: CASSQGPRQRGTYEQYF. CDR3 sequence (DNA): TGTGCCAGCAGCCAGGGCCCTCGACAGCGAGGTACCTACGAGCAGTACTTC. J is TRBJ2-7 and V is TRBV4-2; weak D call: TRBD1 (5 bases). The V gene's germline CDR1 is LGHNA and CDR2 YNFKEQ. The CDR3 length is 17 residues. V lost 3 bases, J lost 2 bases, and 20 bases lay in between.

The chain joins TRBV5-6 to TRBJ1-1; no clear D gene. Germline V gene sequence: CDR1 SGHDT, CDR2 YYEEEE. V lost 4 bases and J 2 bases, leaving 18 bases between the germline ends. The CDR3 spans 16 residues. The DNA for the CDR3 is TGTGCCAGCAGCATTGAGGTAGGCCGTACCAACACTGAAGCTTTCTTT. The encoded protein is CASSIEVGRTNTEAFF. Based on the CDR3 plus reference TRBV5-6 and TRBJ1-1, the full variable domain is DAGVTQSPTHLIKTRGQQVTLRCSPKSGHDTVSWYQQALGQGPQFIFQYYEEEERQRGNFPDRFSGHQFPNYSSELNVNALLLGDSALYLCASSIEVGRTNTEAFFGQGTRLTVV.